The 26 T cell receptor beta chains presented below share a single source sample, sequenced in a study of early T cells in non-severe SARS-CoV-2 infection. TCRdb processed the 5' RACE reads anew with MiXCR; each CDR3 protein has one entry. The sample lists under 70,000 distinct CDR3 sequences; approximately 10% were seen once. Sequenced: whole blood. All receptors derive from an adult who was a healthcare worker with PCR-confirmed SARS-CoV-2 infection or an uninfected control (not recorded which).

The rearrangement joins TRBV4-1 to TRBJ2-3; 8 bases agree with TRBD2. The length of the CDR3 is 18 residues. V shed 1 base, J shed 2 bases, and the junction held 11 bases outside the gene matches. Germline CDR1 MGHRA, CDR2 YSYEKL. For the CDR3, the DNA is TGCGCCAGCAGCCAAGTCCAGCGGGGGCCTCCATCCACAGATACGCAGTATTTT. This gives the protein CASSQVQRGPPSTDTQYF.

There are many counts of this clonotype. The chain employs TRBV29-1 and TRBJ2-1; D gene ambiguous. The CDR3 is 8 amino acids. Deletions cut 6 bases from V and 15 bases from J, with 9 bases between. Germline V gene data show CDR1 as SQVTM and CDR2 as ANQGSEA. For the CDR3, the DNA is TGCAGCGTCCCCCCTATGTTCTTC. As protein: CSVPPMFF.

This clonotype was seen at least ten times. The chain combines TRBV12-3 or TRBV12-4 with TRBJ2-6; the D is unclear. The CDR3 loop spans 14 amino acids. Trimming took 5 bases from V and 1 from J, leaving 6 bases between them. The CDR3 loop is CASSPLSGANVLTF. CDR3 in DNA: TGTGCCAGCAGTCCGTTGTCTGGGGCCAACGTCCTGACTTTC.

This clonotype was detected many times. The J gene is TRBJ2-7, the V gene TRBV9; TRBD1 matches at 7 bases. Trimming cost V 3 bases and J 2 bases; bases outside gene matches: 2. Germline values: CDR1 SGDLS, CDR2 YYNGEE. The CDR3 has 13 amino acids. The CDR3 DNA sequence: TGTGCCAGCAGCGCCGGGACAGCCTACGAGCAGTACTTC. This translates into CASSAGTAYEQYF.

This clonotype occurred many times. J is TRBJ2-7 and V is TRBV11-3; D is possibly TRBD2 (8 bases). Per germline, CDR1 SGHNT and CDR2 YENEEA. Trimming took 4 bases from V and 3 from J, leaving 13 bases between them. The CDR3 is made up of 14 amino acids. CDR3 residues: CASSSGGDSYEQYF. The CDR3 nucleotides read TGTGCCAGCAGCTCCGGGGGGGACAGCTACGAGCAGTACTTC.

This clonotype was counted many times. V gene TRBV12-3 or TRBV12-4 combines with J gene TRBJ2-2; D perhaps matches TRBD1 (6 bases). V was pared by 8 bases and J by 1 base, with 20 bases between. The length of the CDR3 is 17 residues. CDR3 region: CASLTHRVRQNTGELFF. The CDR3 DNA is TGTGCCAGCCTGACCCACAGGGTTCGTCAGAACACCGGGGAGCTGTTTTTT.

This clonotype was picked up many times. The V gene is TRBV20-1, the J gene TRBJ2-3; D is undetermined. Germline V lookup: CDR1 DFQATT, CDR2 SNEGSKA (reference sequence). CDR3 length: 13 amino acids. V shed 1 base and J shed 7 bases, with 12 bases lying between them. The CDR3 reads CSARGTIGNTQYF. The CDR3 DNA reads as TGCAGTGCTAGAGGTACCATAGGAAATACGCAGTATTTT.

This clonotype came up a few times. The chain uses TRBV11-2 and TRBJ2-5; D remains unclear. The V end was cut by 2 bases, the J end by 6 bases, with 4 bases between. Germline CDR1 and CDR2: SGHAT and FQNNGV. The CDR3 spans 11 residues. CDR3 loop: CASSLQKTQYF. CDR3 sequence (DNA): TGTGCCAGCAGCTTACAGAAGACCCAGTACTTC.

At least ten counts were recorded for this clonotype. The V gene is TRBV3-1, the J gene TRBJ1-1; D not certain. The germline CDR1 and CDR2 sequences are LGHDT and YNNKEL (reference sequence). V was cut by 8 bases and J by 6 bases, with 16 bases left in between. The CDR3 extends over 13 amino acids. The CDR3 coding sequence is TGTGCCAGCTTTGACCCACTCGGGGCTGAAGCTTTCTTT. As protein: CASFDPLGAEAFF.

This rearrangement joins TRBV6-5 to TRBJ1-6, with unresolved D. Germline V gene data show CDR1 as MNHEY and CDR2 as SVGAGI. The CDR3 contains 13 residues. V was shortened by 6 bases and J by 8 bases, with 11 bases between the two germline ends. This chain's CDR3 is CASSYRPDSPLHF. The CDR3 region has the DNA TGTGCCAGCAGCTATCGGCCTGATTCACCCCTCCACTTT.

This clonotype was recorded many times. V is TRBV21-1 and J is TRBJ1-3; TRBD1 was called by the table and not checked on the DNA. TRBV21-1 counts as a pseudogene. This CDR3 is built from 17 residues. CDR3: CASSKAALGGVGNTIYF. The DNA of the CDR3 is TGTGCCAGCAGCAAAGCCGCATTAGGGGGAGTAGGAAACACCATATATTTT.

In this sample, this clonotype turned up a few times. The CDR3 here is CASSLTGQGGDTQYF. CDR3 in DNA: TGTGCCAGCAGTTTAACCGGACAGGGGGGCGATACGCAGTATTTT. The rearrangement uses TRBV28 and TRBJ2-3, with 10 bases fitting TRBD1. Germline loops: CDR1 MDHEN, CDR2 SYDVKM. The CDR3 runs to 15 residues. The V and J ends lost 2 bases and 6 bases, in that order; junction bases with no gene match: 5.

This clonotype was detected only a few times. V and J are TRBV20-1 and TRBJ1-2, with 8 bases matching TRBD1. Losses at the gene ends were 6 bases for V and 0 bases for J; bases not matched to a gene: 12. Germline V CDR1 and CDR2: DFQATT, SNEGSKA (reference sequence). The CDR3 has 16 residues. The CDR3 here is CSAGTGQGPSNYGYTF. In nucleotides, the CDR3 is TGCAGTGCGGGAACTGGACAGGGCCCCTCTAACTATGGCTACACCTTC.

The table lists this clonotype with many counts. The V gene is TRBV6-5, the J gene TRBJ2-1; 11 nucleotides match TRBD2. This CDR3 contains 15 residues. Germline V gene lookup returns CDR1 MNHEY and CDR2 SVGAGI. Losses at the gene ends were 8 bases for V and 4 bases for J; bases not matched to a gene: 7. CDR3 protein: CASALAGGQYNEQFF. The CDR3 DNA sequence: TGTGCCAGCGCCCTAGCGGGAGGCCAATACAATGAGCAGTTCTTC.

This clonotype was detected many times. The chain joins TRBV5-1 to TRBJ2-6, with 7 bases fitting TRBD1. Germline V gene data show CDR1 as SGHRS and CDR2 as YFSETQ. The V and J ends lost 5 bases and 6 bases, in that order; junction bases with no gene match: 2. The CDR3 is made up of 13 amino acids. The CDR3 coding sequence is TGCGCCAGCAGGACAGGGCAGGCCAACGTCCTGACTTTC. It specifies CASRTGQANVLTF.

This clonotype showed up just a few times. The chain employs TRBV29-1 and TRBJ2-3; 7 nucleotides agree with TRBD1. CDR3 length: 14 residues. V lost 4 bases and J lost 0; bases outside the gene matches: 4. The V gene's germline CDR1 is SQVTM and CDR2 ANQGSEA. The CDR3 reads CSVAGQSSTDTQYF. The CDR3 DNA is TGCAGCGTTGCGGGACAGTCGAGCACAGATACGCAGTATTTT.

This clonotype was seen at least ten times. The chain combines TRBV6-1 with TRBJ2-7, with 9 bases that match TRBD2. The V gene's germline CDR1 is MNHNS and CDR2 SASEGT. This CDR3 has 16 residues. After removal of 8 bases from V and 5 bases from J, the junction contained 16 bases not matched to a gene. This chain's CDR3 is CASGVGLAGSSNEQYF. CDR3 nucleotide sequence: TGTGCCAGCGGAGTGGGGCTAGCGGGGAGTAGCAACGAGCAGTACTTC.

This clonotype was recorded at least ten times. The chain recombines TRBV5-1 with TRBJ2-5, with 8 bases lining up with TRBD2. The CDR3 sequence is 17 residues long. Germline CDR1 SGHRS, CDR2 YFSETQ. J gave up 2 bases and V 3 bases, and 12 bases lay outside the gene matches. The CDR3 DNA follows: TGCGCCAGCAGCTCCCGCCCCTCCGGCGGGGGGCAAGAGACCCAGTACTTC. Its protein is CASSSRPSGGGQETQYF. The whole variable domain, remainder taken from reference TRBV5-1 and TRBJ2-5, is KAGVTQTPRYLIKTRGQQVTLSCSPISGHRSVSWYQQTPGQGLQFLFEYFSETQRNKGNFPGRFSGRQFSNSRSEMNVSTLELGDSALYLCASSSRPSGGGQETQYFGPGTRLLVL.

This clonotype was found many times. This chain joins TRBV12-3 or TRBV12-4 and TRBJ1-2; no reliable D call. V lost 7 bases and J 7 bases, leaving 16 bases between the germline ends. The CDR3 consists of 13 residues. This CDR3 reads CASNYGFIGGYTF. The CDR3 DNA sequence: TGTGCCAGCAATTACGGGTTTATTGGTGGCTACACCTTC.

The CDR3 sequence: CASSSTLRELSYEQYF. In DNA form, the CDR3 reads TGTGCCAGCAGTTCGACTTTACGGGAGCTCTCCTACGAGCAGTACTTC. This rearrangement joins TRBV27 to TRBJ2-7, with a tentative D call TRBD2 (6 bases). Trimming removed 4 bases from V and 0 bases from J, with 16 bases in between. CDR1 and CDR2 from the germline V gene are MNHEY and SMNVEV (reference sequence). The CDR3 totals 16 residues.

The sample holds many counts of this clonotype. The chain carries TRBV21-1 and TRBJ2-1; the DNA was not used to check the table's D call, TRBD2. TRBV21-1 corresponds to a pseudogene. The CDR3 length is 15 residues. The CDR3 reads CASSIGNSGMGEQFF. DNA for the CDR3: TGTGCCAGCAGCATAGGAAATAGCGGGATGGGGGAGCAGTTCTTC.

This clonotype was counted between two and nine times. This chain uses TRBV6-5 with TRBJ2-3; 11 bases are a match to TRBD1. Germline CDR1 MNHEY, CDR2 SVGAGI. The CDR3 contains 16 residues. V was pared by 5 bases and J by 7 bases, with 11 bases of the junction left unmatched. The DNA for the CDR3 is TGTGCCAGCAGTCCCCGGGACAGGGGGAACGATCATACGCAGTATTTT. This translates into CASSPRDRGNDHTQYF.

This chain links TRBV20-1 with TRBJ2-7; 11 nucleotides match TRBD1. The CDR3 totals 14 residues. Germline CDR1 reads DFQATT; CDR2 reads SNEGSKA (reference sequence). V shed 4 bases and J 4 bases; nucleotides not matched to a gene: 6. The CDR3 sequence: CSAIGQGAGYEQYF. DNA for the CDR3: TGCAGTGCTATAGGACAGGGGGCGGGGTACGAGCAGTACTTC.

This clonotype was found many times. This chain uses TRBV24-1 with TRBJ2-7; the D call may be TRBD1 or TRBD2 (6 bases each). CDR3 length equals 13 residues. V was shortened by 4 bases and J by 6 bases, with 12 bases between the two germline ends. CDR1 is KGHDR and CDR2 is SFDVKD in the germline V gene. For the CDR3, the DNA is TGTGCCACCAGTGAACTACAGGGAGGCGAGCAGTACTTC. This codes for CATSELQGGEQYF.

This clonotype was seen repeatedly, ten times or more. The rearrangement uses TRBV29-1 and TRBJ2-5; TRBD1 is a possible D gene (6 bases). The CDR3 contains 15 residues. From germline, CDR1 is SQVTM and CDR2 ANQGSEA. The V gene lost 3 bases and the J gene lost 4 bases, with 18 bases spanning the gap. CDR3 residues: CSVDSLGAVGETQYF. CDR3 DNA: TGCAGCGTTGATAGCCTGGGGGCAGTTGGAGAGACCCAGTACTTC.

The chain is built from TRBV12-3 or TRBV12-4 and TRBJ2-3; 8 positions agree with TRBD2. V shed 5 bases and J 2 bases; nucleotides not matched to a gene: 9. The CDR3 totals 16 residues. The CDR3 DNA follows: TGTGCCAGCAGTCCTCGTCTTAGCGGGGACACAGATACGCAGTATTTT. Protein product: CASSPRLSGDTDTQYF.